The entry that follows covers one TCR beta chain sequence. Which antigen it targets is not known. Base quality data are lacking; no much larger clone is found one base away. In the same sample, other DNA sequences code for this CDR3. These data originate in a study of OX40 agonist ivuxolimab in advanced cancers. Looking at the study overall: Ivuxolimab, which targeted the costimulatory receptor OX40 (CD134), was an agonistic, fully human IgG2 monoclonal antibody. In the dose-escalation cohort, more than 80% of patients were male, and the mean age was approximately 60 years with a range of about 20 to 79. The purpose of peripheral TCRbeta sequencing was to test whether ivuxolimab changed TCR sequence diversity and led to clonal T-cell expansion. The monotherapy dose-escalation portion (N of about 50 patients) of the phase I ivuxolimab trial is reported in the paper. Partial responses occurred in three dose-escalation patients, of whom one had hepatocellular carcinoma and two had cutaneous melanoma. Of the roughly 52 dose-escalation patients, hepatocellular carcinoma was present in about 20, melanoma in roughly 15, renal cell carcinoma in 9 and head and neck cancer in 9. Intravenous ivuxolimab was administered to patients every 2 weeks at six dose levels: 0.01, 0.1, 0.3, 1.5, 3 and 10 mg/kg. Prior anti-PD-1, anti-PD-L1 or anti-CTLA-4 therapy was permitted, and approximately 40% of dose-escalation patients had received checkpoint inhibitors.

Patients with autoimmune disease history or receiving systemic immunosuppression were excluded from the trial. In every dose cohort, peripheral blood was drawn for TCR sequencing at baseline, cycle 4 day 1, and cycle 7 day 1. Samples came from an open-label, multicenter, first-in-human phase I dose-escalation trial of ivuxolimab. Adults with locally advanced or metastatic melanoma, renal cell carcinoma, hepatocellular carcinoma or head and neck squamous cell carcinoma were enrolled in the trial. CD4+ and CD8+ T cells were sorted separately from peripheral blood before TCR sequencing. CDR1 LGHNA and CDR2 YNFKEQ are derived from the germline V gene. Inclusive of the bounding cysteine and phenylalanine, the CDR3 is 13 residues long. This entry keeps only the CDR3 DNA: 39 bases, framed from base 1. V was cut back by 0 bases and J by 6 bases, leaving a gap of 7 bases between them. Genomic DNA was extracted from sorted cells for sequencing of the TCRbeta CDR3 region. TCRbeta CDR3 regions were sequenced using the immunoSEQ Assay. TCRdb mirrors the immuneACCESS table, restricted to in-frame sequences. Some clones are absent from its copies; in checked studies, under half trace to an unresolved V gene, and the reason for the others is unknown. The sample table lists some 44,000 clones, around 87% of them with a count of one. 0.3% to 0.4% of the sample comes from the top ten.

The paper as a whole reports these results and caveats: On average, CD8+ T cells showed more expanded clones than CD4+ T cells after ivuxolimab. In the 0.1-3.0 mg/kg groups, partial responders had among the lowest normalized peripheral clonal expansion, particularly in CD8+ T cells. Clonal expansion of both CD4+ and CD8+ blood T cells was observed from baseline to week 6 at doses 0.1 to 3.0 mg/kg. The antigen specificity of the peripheral T cells that underwent clonal expansion was not determined. Low levels of normalized T-cell clonal expansion were also seen in some nonresponding patients.

Recombination joined TRBV4-2 with TRBJ2-3; no D segment can be confidently identified. The clonotype comes from an adult with an advanced solid tumor such as melanoma, head and neck, liver or kidney cancer. The input for sequencing was CD4+ or CD8+ T cells sorted from blood, taken in a trial of the OX40 agonist ivuxolimab. The nucleotides read TGTGCCAGCAGCCAAGAAGGTACCGATACGCAGTATTTT. This gives the protein CASSQEGTDTQYF.